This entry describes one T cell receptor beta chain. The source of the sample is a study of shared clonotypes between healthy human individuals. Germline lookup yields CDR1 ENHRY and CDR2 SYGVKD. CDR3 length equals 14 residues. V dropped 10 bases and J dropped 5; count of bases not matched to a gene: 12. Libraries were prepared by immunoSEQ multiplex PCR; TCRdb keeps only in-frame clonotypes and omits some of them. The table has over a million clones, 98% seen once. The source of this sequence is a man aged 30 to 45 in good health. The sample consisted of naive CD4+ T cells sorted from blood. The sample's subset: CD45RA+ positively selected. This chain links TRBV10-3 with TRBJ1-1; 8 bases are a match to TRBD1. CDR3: CASSRQGSPTEAFF. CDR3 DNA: TGTGCCAGCTCTCGACAGGGGAGTCCAACTGAAGCTTTCTTT.